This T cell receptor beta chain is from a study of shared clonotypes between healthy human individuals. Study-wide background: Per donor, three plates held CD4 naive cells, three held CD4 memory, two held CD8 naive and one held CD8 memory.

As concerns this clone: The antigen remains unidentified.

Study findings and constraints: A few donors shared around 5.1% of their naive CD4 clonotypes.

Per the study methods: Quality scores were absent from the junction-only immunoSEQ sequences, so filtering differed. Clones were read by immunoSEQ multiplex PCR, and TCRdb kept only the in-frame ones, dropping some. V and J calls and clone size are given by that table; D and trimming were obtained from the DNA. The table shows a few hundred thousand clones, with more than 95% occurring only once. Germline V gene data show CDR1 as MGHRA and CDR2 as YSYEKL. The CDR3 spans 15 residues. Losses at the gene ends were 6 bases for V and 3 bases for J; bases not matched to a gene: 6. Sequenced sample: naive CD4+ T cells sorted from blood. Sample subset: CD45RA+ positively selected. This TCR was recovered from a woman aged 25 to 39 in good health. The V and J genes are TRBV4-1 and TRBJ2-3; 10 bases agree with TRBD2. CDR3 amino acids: CASRSLAGVTDTQYF. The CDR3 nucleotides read TGCGCCAGCAGATCTCTAGCGGGAGTTACAGATACGCAGTATTTT.